This entry is about one TCR beta chain. What it recognizes is unknown. The source of the sample is a study of T-cell memory formation after mild COVID-19. Study context: Clusters were largely donor specific.

Trimming took off 6 bases at V and 6 bases at J, with 18 bases between the two ends. The CDR3 runs to 15 residues. TCRalpha and TCRbeta libraries used 5'RACE with constant-segment primers and UMIs. TCRdb passed the 5' RACE reads through MiXCR, listing each CDR3 protein once. The sample lists roughly 52,000 distinct CDR3 sequences, more than 9% occurring once. General study points: Balance between CD4 and CD8 was seen in clones contracting day 15 to 85, and a CD4+ lean was seen in later expanders. Pre-infection memory contained some responding clones, which suggested that cross-reactive memory had joined.

The source material was PBMCs or a T cell subset sorted from them (not recorded which). This chain uses TRBV12-3 or TRBV12-4 with TRBJ1-5; a weak D match, TRBD1 (5 bases). The receptor comes from a man aged 18 to 30 who had mild COVID-19 (a few samples of this study predate the infection). Cell type and time point are not known. CDR3 sequence reads: CASSRDGDWGQPQHF. The CDR3 bases are TGTGCCAGCAGCCGGGACGGAGACTGGGGTCAGCCCCAGCATTTT.